This T cell receptor (beta chain) appears in the sequencing data of a study of a mutant IDH1 vaccine in newly diagnosed glioma (dated by TCRdb to the early 2020s). Describing the broader study: Eight vaccinations were administered to patients in weeks 1, 3, 5, 7, 11, 15, 19 and 23, corresponding to visits V03 through V10. In the chemotherapy-containing groups, vaccination started alongside temozolomide cycles, whereas in patients who had radiotherapy alone it started 4-6 weeks after radiotherapy. Of the approximately 34 treated patients, approximately 62% were male and approximately 40% were female, and a mean age of around 40 years was recorded. Prior to enrollment, patients had been given standard therapy consisting of radiotherapy alone, temozolomide alone, or radiochemotherapy with temozolomide, with the combination given to most patients. Peripheral blood samples were drawn at six visits, namely V03 (baseline), V05, V07, V10, V12 and V13. For exploratory analyses, under 30 treated patients had longitudinal TCRB deep sequencing done wherever samples were available.

The meaning of the sample's time point label: week 5, during vaccination. Each vaccine dose, consisting of 300 ug of a 20-mer mutant IDH1 peptide in Montanide, was administered subcutaneously with topical imiquimod. Donors had newly diagnosed WHO grade 3 or 4 IDH1-mutant astrocytomas with loss of nuclear ATRX. The samples were drawn from NOA16, a multicentre, single-arm, open-label phase I trial in Germany that tested a mutant IDH1 peptide vaccine in humans for the first time. The DNeasy Blood and Tissue Kit was used to extract genomic DNA from EDTA blood for TCRB sequencing. What the research found in general, with its limitations: PBMC samples for TCRB deep sequencing were selected based on availability. Immune responses induced by the vaccine were seen in approximately 93% of patients across multiple MHC alleles. The authors stated that sample limitations prevented analyses of patient blood samples from being reproduced. No apparent relationship was observed between pseudoprogression and alterations in the top peripheral T cell clonotypes detected by TCRB sequencing.

On this clone itself: It has no known antigen specificity. No much larger clone exists at a distance of one base, and base qualities are not known.

Library preparation employed the immunoSEQ multiplex PCR assay. Rearranged TCR beta chain sequences were amplified using the hsTCRB Kit according to the manufacturer's protocol. An Illumina MiSeq was used to sequence the TCRB libraries. As for the authors' bioinformatics: Demultiplexing, trimming and gene mapping were performed with the kit vendor's proprietary platform. TCRdb holds this immuneACCESS table with in-frame rearrangements only. Some clones are missing; in checked studies, unresolved V genes explain under half, and the rest has no known cause. V and J calls and clone size are those listed in that table; D and trimming were worked out from the DNA. The sample table holds 50,000 or so clones, of which 78% were seen once. The ten largest clones take up approximately 1.8% of the sample. Reading from cysteine to phenylalanine, the CDR3 counts 14 amino acids. Here the CDR3 DNA is all that survives: 42 bases in frame from base 1. The V end loses 2 bases and the J end loses 6 bases, and a stretch of 11 bases separates them. Based on the germline V gene, the CDR1 and CDR2 sequences are SGHTA and FQGTGA.

The V and J segments used are TRBV7-3 and TRBJ2-1; possibly the D gene is TRBD2, per 5 matching bases. This TCR was sampled from a woman aged 40 to 50 with glioma. The material was PBMCs, obtained from a glioma patient whose treatment included an IDH1 peptide vaccine. The sequence in DNA is TGTGCCAGCAGCTTATCACTAGTAGGCAATGAGCAGTTCTTC. It is translated as CASSLSLVGNEQFF.